This record concerns one T cell receptor (beta chain) sequence. This sample is part of a study of blood T cell repertoires in COVID-19. Study at large: Samples of COVID-19 (acute and convalescent) were obtained from the United States, Italy and Spain.

The junction had 7 bases not matched to a gene; V was cut back by 8 bases and J by 2 bases. The CDR3 totals 14 residues. The germline CDR1 and CDR2 sequences are SEHNR and FQNEAQ (reference sequence). Only in-frame clones appear in the TCRdb table, and some are missing; sequencing was by immunoSEQ multiplex PCR. The sample consists of about 160,000 clones, approximately 91% of them appearing once. The clonotype was recovered from a man between 18 and 35 years old with acute or convalescent COVID-19. The genes are TRBV7-9 and TRBJ2-5; 8 bases fit TRBD2. The sequenced sample was peripheral blood. Here the CDR3 DNA reads TGTGCCAGCGGGCGGGGGGAGTATCAAGAGACCCAGTACTTC. Its protein is CASGRGEYQETQYF. Full variable domain (outside the CDR3, taken from reference TRBV7-9 and TRBJ2-5): DTGVSQNPRHKITKRGQNVTFRCDPISEHNRLYWYRQTLGQGPEFLTYFQNEAQLEKSRLLSDRFSAERPKGSFSTLEIQRTEQGDSAMYLCASGRGEYQETQYFGPGTRLLVL.